This T cell receptor (beta chain) was sequenced for a study of T cell responses to AZD1222 COVID-19 vaccine. Study conclusions and caveats: The sample set comprised mostly white British donors with more females, and clonal diversity was possibly underestimated. Vaccination with two AZD1222 doses was followed by a rise in Spike-specific TCR breadth and depth.

Germline CDR1 is SGHVS and CDR2 is FQNEAQ. The CDR3 totals 17 residues. With V trimmed by 1 base and J by 9 bases, 12 bases remained unmatched. Assay used: immunoSEQ multiplex PCR; TCRdb lists only in-frame clones, some missing. The table lists approximately 130,000 clones, roughly 92% of them singletons, with about 0.91% in the top ten. A word on this clone: Its target is unknown.

The sequencing here drew on peripheral blood, taken on day 0 of AZD1222 vaccination. The chain carries TRBV7-8 and TRBJ2-1; TRBD2 agrees at 10 bases. This receptor was obtained from an adult in good health. The CDR3 DNA is TGTGCCAGCAGCTTAGTCCTAGCGGGGGCCGCGGCGACTGAGCAGTTCTTC. Its translation is CASSLVLAGAAATEQFF.